The source of this TCR beta chain is a study of T cells after yellow fever vaccination. Study-level findings and limits: Among primary-vaccination clones, most reappeared after the booster, at around 97% for CD4 and approximately 88% for CD8.

As regards this clonotype: Antigen specificity is unknown.

Trimming left V 8 bases short and J 0 bases short, with 11 bases between. This CDR3 comprises 13 residues. The germline CDR1 and CDR2 sequences are MDHEN and SYDVKM. MiXCR, applied by TCRdb to the 5' RACE reads, yields one record per CDR3 protein. The sample shows some 240,000 distinct CDR3 sequences, more than 3.5% of them seen only once. The starting material was PBMCs, obtained 15 days after the yellow fever booster vaccination. V usage is TRBV28 and J usage is TRBJ2-7; D is possibly TRBD2 (6 bases). This sequence was found in a man between 18 and 29 years old who received the YFV17D yellow fever vaccine. The CDR3 is CASCAGSSYEQYF. In DNA form, the CDR3 reads TGTGCCAGCTGTGCGGGAAGCTCCTACGAGCAGTACTTC.